Sequencing of this T cell receptor beta chain was carried out in a study of blood T cell repertoires in COVID-19. Across the study: Italy, Spain and the United States were the sources of the convalescent and acute COVID-19 samples. In each case, the material was cDNA or gDNA derived from T cells, B-cell-depleted T cells, or PBMCs.

Original data processing: Amplified reference gene primers provided the basis for estimating nucleated cell counts. The protocol was immunoSEQ multiplex PCR, while the TCRdb copy is restricted to in-frame clones and leaves out a portion. The V and J calls and clone size come from that table; D and trimming were worked out from the DNA. The table has about 240,000 clones, approximately 90% seen once. V lost 4 bases and J lost 0, with 15 bases in between. The CDR3 is 16 residues long. CDR1 SGHRS and CDR2 YFSETQ come from the germline V gene. Sequenced material: peripheral blood. The chain has TRBV5-1 and TRBJ2-3; D might be TRBD2 (5 bases). The sequence came from a man aged 55 to 70 who had recovered from COVID-19. The CDR3 DNA is TGCGCCAGCAGCCAAAGCGGACCACCGAGCACAGATACGCAGTATTTT. Translated, it gives CASSQSGPPSTDTQYF.